The entry below gives a single T cell receptor (beta chain) sequence along with its context. The target antigen is unknown. This record comes from a study of beta chain features in type 1 diabetes. Overall study: Similarity in age, gender and cell yields was seen between patients and healthy donors. Study-level points and caveats: Type 1 diabetes patients had moderately but significantly shorter TCRB CDR3s in all four CD4+ subsets. In the patient group, naive, central memory and Treg TCRB repertoires seemed more alike than in the healthy donor group.

The CDR3 length is 12 residues. Germline values: CDR1 MNHNY, CDR2 SVGAGI (reference sequence). Trimming pared 6 bases from V and 13 bases from J, leaving 19 bases between. The investigators reverse transcribed all of the isolated RNA, so they sequenced expressed TCRB transcripts. Only in-frame clones appear in the TCRdb table, and some are missing; sequencing was by immunoSEQ multiplex PCR. The repertoire consists of 120,000 to 150,000 clones, with less than 15% occurring once and the leading ten covering about 1.3%. This clonotype was sampled from a man younger than 35 with type 1 diabetes. This chain joins TRBV6-6 and TRBJ2-7; D possibly corresponds to TRBD1 (6 bases). The sequenced sample was central memory CD4+ T cells from blood. The CDR3 protein is CASRKSEGVSYF. The CDR3 bases are TGTGCCAGCAGAAAAAGCGAGGGGGTGAGCTACTTC.